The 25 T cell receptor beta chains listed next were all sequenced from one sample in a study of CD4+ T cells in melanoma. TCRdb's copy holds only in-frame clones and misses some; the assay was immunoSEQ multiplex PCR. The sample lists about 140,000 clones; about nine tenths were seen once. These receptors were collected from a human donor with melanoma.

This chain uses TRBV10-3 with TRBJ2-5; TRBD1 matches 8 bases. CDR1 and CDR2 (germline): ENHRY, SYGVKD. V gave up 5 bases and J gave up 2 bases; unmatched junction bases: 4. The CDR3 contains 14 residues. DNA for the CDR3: TGTGCCATCAGTTACAGGGGGGAACAAGAGACCCAGTACTTC. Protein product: CAISYRGEQETQYF.

CDR3 sequence: CASSLASDTEAFF. CDR3 nucleotides: TGTGCCAGCAGCTTGGCCTCGGACACTGAAGCTTTCTTT. The chain employs TRBV5-6 and TRBJ1-1; D is unclear. In germline, CDR1 is SGHDT, CDR2 YYEEEE. Trimming stripped 0 bases from V and 3 bases from J, with 6 bases between. This CDR3 region has 13 residues.

CDR3 sequence (DNA): TGTGCCAGCAGTGCAATAGGAGTCGGTAATTCACCCCTCCACTTT. Amino acids: CASSAIGVGNSPLHF. V and J are TRBV27 and TRBJ1-6, with unresolved D. Trimming removed 5 bases at V and 6 bases at J, with 14 bases between. The germline V gene encodes CDR1 MNHEY and CDR2 SMNVEV (reference sequence). CDR3 length: 15 amino acids.

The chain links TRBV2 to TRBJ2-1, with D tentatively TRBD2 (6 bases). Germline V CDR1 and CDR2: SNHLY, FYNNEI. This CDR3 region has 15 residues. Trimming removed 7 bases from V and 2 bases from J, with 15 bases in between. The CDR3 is CASTEGQDPYNEQFF. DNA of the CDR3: TGTGCCAGCACGGAGGGGCAGGACCCCTACAATGAGCAGTTCTTC.

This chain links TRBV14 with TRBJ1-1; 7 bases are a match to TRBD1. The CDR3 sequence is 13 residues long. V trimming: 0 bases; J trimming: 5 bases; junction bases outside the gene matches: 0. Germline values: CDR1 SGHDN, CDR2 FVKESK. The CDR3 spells CASSQDRGTEAFF. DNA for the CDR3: TGTGCCAGCAGCCAAGACAGGGGGACTGAAGCTTTCTTT.

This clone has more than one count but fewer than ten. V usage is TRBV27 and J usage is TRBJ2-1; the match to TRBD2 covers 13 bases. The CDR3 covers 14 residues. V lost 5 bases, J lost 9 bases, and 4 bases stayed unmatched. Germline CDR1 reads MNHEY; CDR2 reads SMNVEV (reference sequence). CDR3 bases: TGTGCCAGCAGTGCACTAGCGGGGGGGCGTGAGCAGTTCTTC. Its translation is CASSALAGGREQFF.

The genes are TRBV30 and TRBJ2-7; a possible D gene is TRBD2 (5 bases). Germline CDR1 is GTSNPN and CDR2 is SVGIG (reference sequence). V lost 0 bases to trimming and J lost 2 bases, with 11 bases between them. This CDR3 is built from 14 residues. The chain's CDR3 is CAWSVNRGPYEQYF. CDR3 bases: TGTGCCTGGAGTGTAAACCGAGGGCCCTACGAGCAGTACTTC. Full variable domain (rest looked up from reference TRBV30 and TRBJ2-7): SQTIHQWPATLVQPVGSPLSLECTVEGTSNPNLYWYRQAAGRGLQLLFYSVGIGQISSEVPQNLSASRPQDRQFILSSKKLLLSDSGFYLCAWSVNRGPYEQYFGPGTRLTVT.

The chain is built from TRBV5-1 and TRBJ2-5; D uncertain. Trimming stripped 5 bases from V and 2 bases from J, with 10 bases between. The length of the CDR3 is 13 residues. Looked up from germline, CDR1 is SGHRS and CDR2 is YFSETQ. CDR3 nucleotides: TGCGCCAGCAGGGTCGATTCACAAGAGACCCAGTACTTC. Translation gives CASRVDSQETQYF.

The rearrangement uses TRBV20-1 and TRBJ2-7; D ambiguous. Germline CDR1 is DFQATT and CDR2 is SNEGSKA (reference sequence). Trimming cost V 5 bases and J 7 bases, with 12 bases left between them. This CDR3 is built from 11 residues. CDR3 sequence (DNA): TGCAGTGCTTCCATACGAGAGGAGCAGTACTTC. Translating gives CSASIREEQYF.

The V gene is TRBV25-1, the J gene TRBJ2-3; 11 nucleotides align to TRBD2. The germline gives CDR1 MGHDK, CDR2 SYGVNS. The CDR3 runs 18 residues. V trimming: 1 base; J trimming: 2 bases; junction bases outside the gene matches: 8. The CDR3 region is CASSESILAGGITDTQYF. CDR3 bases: TGTGCCAGCAGTGAATCGATTCTAGCGGGGGGAATCACAGATACGCAGTATTTT.

CDR3 nucleotide sequence: TGTGCCAGCAGCCCTCGGACGGGAAACAATGAGCAGTTCTTC. Translation gives CASSPRTGNNEQFF. This rearrangement joins TRBV7-3 to TRBJ2-1, with D possibly being TRBD2 (5 bases). V lost 5 bases and J 5 bases, leaving 13 bases between the germline ends. The CDR3 is made up of 14 amino acids. Germline V CDR1 and CDR2: SGHTA, FQGTGA. Full variable domain (remainder filled in from reference TRBV7-3 and TRBJ2-1): GAGVSQTPSNKVTEKGKYVELRCDPISGHTALYWYRQSLGQGPEFLIYFQGTGAADDSGLPNDRFFAVRPEGSVSTLKIQRTERGDSAVYLCASSPRTGNNEQFFGPGTRLTVL.

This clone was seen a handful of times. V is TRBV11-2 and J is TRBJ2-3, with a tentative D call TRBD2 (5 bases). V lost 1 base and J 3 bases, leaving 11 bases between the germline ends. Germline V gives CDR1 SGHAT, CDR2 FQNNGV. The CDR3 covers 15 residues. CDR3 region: CASSLGASNTDTQYF. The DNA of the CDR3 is TGTGCCAGCAGCTTAGGAGCTAGCAATACAGATACGCAGTATTTT.

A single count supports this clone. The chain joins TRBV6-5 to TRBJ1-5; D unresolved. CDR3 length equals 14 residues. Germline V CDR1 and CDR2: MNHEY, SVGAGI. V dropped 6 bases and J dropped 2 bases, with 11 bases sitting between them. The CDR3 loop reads CASSLREGNQPQHF. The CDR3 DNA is TGTGCCAGCAGCCTTAGGGAAGGCAATCAGCCCCAGCATTTT.

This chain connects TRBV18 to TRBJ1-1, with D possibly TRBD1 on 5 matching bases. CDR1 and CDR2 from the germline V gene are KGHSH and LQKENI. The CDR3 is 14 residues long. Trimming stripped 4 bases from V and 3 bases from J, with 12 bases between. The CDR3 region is CASSLGTEYTEAFF. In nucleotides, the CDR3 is TGTGCCAGCTCACTGGGGACGGAATACACTGAAGCTTTCTTT.

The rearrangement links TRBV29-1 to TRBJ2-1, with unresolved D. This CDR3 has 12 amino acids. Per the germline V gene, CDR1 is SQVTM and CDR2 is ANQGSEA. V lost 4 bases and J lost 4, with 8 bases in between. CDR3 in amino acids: CSVGYGYNEQFF. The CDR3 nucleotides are TGCAGCGTTGGGTACGGGTACAATGAGCAGTTCTTC.

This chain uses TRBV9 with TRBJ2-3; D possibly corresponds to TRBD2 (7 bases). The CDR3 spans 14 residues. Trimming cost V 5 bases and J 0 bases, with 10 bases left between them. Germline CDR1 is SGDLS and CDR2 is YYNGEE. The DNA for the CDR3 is TGTGCCAGCAGGGGAGGGGGGAGCACAGATACGCAGTATTTT. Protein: CASRGGGSTDTQYF.

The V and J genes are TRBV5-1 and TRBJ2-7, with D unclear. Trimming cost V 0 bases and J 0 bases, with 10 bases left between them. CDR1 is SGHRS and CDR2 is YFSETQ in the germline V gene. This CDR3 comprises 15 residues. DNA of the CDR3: TGCGCCAGCAGCTTGGGACCCCCGAGCTCCTACGAGCAGTACTTC. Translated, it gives CASSLGPPSSYEQYF.

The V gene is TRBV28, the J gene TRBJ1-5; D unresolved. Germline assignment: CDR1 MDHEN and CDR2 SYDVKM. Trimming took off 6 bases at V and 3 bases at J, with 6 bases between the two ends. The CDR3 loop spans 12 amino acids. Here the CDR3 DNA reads TGTGCCAGCAGGCCGACCAATCAGCCCCAGCATTTT. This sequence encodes CASRPTNQPQHF.

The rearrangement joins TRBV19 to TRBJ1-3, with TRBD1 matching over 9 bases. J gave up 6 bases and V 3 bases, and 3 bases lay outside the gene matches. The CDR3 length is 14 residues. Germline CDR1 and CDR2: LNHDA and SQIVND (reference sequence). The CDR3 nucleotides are TGTGCCAGTAGTATCGACAGGGGGGCAAACACCATATATTTT. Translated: CASSIDRGANTIYF.

CDR3 in amino acids: CASSEYAQGKTQYF. The CDR3 region has the DNA TGTGCCAGCAGTGAATATGCACAGGGGAAGACCCAGTACTTC. The gene calls are TRBV25-1 and TRBJ2-5; 7 nucleotides agree with TRBD1. The CDR3 spans 14 residues. Unmatched junction bases numbered 4, after V lost 0 bases and J lost 6 bases. The germline gives CDR1 MGHDK, CDR2 SYGVNS.

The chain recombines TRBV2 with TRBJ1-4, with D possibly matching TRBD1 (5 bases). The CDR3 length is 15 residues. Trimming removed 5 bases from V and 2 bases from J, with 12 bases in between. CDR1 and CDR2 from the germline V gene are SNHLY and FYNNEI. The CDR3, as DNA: TGTGCCAGCAGTCGGAGGGGTGAGACTAATGAAAAACTGTTTTTT. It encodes CASSRRGETNEKLFF.

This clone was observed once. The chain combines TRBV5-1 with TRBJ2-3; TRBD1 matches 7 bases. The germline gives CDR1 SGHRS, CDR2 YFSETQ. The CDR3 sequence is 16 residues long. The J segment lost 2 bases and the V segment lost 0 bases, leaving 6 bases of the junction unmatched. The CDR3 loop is CASSLGRDSYTDTQYF. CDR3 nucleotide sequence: TGCGCCAGCAGCTTGGGCAGGGACAGTTACACAGATACGCAGTATTTT.

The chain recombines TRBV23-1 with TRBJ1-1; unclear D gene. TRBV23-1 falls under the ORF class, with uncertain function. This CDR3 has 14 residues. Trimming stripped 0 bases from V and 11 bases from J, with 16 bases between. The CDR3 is CASSQSSGSLVAFF. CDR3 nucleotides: TGCGCCAGCAGTCAATCGAGTGGCAGCCTCGTGGCTTTCTTT.

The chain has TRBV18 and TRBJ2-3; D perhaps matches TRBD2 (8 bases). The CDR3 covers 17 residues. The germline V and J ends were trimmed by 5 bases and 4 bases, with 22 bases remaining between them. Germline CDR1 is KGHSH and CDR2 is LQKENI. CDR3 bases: TGTGCCAGCTCAGCGACGGGAGGGGGCGATTTCGCAGATACGCAGTATTTT. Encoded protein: CASSATGGGDFADTQYF. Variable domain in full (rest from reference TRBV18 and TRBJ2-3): NAGVMQNPRHLVRRRGQEARLRCSPMKGHSHVYWYRQLPEEGLKFMVYLQKENIIDESGMPKERFSAEFPKEGPSILRIQQVVRGDSAAYFCASSATGGGDFADTQYFGPGTRLTVL.

CDR3 in DNA: TGTGCCAGCAGCGAGCAGGGCCTTGTGGCAGATACGCAGTATTTT. It is translated as CASSEQGLVADTQYF. The chain is built from TRBV7-3 and TRBJ2-3, with D maybe TRBD1 (5 bases). The germline gives CDR1 SGHTA, CDR2 FQGTGA. The V end was cut by 5 bases, the J end by 4 bases, with 16 bases between. This CDR3 is built from 15 residues.